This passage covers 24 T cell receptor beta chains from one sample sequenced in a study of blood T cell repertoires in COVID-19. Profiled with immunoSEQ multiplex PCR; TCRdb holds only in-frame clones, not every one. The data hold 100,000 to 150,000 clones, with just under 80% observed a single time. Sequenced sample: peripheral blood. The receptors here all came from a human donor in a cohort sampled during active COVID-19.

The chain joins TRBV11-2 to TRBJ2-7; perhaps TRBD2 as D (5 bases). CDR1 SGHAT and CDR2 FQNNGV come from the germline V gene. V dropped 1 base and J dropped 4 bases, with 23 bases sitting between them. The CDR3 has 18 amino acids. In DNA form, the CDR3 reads TGTGCCAGCAGCTTAGGCCTAGCCTCTCAGCACTTCCCTTACGAGCAGTACTTC. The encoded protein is CASSLGLASQHFPYEQYF.

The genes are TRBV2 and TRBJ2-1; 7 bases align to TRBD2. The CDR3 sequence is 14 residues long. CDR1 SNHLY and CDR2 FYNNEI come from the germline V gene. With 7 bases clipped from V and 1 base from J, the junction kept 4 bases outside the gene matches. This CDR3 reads CASKAGDSYNEQFF. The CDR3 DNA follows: TGTGCCAGCAAGGCGGGAGATTCCTACAATGAGCAGTTCTTC.

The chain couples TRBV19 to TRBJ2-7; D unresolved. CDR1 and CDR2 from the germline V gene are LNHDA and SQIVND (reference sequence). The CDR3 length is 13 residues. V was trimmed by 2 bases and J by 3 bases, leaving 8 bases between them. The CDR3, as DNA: TGTGCCAGTAGTATAAGCCACCTCTACGAGCAGTACTTC. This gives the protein CASSISHLYEQYF.

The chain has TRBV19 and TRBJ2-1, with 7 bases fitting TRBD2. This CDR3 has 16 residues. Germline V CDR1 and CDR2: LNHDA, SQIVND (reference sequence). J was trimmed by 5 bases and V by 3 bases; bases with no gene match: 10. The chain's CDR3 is CASSMWKRGDNNEQFF. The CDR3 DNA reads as TGTGCCAGTAGTATGTGGAAGCGGGGAGACAACAATGAGCAGTTCTTC.

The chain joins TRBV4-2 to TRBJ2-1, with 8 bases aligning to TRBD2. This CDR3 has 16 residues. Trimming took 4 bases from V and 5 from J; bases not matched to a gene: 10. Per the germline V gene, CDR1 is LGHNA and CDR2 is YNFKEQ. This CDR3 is CASSRLREGPNNEQFF. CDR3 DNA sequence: TGTGCCAGCAGCCGTCTCCGGGAGGGCCCGAACAATGAGCAGTTCTTC.

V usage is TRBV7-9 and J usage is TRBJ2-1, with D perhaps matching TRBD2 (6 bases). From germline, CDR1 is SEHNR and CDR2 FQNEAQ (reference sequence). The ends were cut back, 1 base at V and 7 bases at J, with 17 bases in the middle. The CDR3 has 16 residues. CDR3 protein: CASSLDSRLVKNEQFF. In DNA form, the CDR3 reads TGTGCCAGCAGCTTAGATAGCCGACTAGTGAAGAATGAGCAGTTCTTC.

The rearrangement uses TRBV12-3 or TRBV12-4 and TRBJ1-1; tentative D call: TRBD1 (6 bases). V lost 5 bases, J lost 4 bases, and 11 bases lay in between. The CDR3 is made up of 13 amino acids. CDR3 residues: CASSATGLTEAFF. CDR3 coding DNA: TGTGCCAGCAGTGCGACAGGTCTCACTGAAGCTTTCTTT.

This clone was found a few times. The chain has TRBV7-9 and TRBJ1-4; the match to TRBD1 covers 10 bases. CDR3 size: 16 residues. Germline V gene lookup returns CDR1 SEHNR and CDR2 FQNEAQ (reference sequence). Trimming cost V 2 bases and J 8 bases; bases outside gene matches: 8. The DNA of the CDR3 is TGTGCCAGCAGCTTAAGGGACAGGGGCGAGGGAGAAAAACTGTTTTTT. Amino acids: CASSLRDRGEGEKLFF.

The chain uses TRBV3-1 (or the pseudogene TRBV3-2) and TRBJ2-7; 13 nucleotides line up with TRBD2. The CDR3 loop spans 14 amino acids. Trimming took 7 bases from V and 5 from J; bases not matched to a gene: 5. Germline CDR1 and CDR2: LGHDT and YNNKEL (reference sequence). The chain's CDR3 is CASTPGLAGDEQYF. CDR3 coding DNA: TGTGCCAGCACCCCAGGACTAGCGGGAGACGAGCAGTACTTC.

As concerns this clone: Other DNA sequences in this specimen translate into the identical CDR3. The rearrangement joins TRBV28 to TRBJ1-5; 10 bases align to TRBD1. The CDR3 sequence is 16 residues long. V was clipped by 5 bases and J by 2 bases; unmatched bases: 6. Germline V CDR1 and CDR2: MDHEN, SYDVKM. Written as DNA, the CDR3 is TGTGCCAGCAGTCGGACAGGGGGTAAGGGCAATCAGCCCCAGCATTTT. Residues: CASSRTGGKGNQPQHF. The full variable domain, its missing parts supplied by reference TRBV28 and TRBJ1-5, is DVKVTQSSRYLVKRTGEKVFLECVQDMDHENMFWYRQDPGLGLRLIYFSYDVKMKEKGDIPEGYSVSREKKERFSLILESASTNQTSMYLCASSRTGGKGNQPQHFGDGTRLSIL.

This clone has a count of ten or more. The CDR3 bases are TGTGCCAGCAGGGTGACAGGGGGGGGAGTATATAATTCACCCCTCCACTTT. Protein sequence: CASRVTGGGVYNSPLHF. The chain combines TRBV28 with TRBJ1-6, with 9 bases matching TRBD1. The CDR3 covers 17 residues. Germline lookup yields CDR1 MDHEN and CDR2 SYDVKM. V lost 6 bases and J lost 4; bases outside the gene matches: 10.

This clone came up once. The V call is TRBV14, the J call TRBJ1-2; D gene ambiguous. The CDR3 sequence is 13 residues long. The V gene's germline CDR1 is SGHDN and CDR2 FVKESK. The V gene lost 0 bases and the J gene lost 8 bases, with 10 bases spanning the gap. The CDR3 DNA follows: TGTGCCAGCAGCCAAGAACGGAGGGCGGGCTACACCTTC. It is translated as CASSQERRAGYTF.

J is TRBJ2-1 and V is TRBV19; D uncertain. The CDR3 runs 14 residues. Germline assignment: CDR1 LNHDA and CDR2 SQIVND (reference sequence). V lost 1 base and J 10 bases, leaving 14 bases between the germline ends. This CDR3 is CASSIAAYPEEQFF. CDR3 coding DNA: TGTGCCAGTAGTATAGCGGCCTATCCGGAGGAGCAGTTCTTC.

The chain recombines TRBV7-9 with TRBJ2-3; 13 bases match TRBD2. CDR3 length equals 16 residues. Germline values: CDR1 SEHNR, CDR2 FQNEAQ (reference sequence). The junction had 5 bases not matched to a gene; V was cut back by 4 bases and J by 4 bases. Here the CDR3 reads CASSSGTSGTSDTQYF. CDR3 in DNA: TGTGCCAGCAGCTCCGGGACTAGCGGGACATCAGATACGCAGTATTTT.

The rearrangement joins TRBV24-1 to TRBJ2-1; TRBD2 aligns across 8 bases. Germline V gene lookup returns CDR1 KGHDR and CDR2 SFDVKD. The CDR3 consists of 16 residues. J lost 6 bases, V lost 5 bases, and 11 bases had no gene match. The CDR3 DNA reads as TGTGCCACCAGTGTCCTTAGCGGGGCTCGGGCCAATGAGCAGTTCTTC. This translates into CATSVLSGARANEQFF.

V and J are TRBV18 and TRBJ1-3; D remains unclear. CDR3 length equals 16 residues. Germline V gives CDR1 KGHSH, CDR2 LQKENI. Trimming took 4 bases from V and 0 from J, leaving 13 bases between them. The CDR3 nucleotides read TGTGCCAGCTCACTGGAGACTGAAGTCTCTGGAAACACCATATATTTT. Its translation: CASSLETEVSGNTIYF.

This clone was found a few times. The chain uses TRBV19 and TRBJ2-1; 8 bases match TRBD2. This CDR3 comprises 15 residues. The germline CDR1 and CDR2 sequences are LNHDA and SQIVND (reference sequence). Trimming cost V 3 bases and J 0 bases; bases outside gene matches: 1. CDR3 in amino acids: CASSIREGSYNEQFF. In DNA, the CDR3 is TGTGCCAGTAGTATCCGGGAGGGCTCCTACAATGAGCAGTTCTTC.

The CDR3 DNA reads TGTGCCAGCAGCCGGGAAGGGGGCAGAGCTGAAGCTTTCTTT. Translating it yields CASSREGGRAEAFF. J is TRBJ1-1 and V is TRBV6-5, with 7 bases lining up with TRBD1. V gave up 6 bases and J gave up 6 bases; unmatched junction bases: 10. The germline V gene encodes CDR1 MNHEY and CDR2 SVGAGI. The CDR3 sequence is 14 residues long.

The CDR3 region is CASRTEKNIQYF. The CDR3 coding sequence is TGTGCCAGCAGGACAGAAAAAAACATTCAGTACTTC. The chain carries TRBV28 and TRBJ2-4, with D perhaps TRBD1 (5 bases). Germline assignment: CDR1 MDHEN and CDR2 SYDVKM. This CDR3 comprises 12 residues. V was clipped by 6 bases and J by 4 bases, with 7 bases between them.

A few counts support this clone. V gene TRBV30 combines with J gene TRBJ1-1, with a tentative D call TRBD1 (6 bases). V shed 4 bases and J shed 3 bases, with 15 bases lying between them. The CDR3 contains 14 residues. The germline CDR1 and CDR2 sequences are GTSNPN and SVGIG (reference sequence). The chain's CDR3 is CAWTPGVVDTEAFF. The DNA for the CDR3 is TGTGCCTGGACCCCAGGGGTAGTAGACACTGAAGCTTTCTTT.

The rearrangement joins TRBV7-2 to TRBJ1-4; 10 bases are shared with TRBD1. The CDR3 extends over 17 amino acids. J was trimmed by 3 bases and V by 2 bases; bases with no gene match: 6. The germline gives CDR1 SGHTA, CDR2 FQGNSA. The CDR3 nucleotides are TGTGCCAGCAGCTTATCCGGGACAGGGGCCCCTAATGAAAAACTGTTTTTT. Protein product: CASSLSGTGAPNEKLFF.

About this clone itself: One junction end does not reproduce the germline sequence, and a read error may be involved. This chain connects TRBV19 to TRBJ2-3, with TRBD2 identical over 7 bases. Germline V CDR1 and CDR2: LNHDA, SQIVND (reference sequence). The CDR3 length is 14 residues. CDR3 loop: CASSIGPGRDTQYF. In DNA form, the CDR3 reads TGTGCCAGTAGCATAGGGCCCGGGAGGGATACGCAGTATTTT.

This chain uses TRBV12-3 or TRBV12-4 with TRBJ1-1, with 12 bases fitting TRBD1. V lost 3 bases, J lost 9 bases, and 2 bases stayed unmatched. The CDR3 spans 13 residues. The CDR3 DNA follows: TGTGCCAGCAGTTTGGGGACAGGGGGCCAAGCTTTCTTT. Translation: CASSLGTGGQAFF.

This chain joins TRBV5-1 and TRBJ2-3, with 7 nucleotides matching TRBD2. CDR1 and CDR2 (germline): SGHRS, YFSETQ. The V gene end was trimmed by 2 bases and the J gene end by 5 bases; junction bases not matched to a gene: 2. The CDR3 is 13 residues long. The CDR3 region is CASSLAGLDTQYF. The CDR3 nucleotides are TGCGCCAGCAGCTTAGCGGGATTAGATACGCAGTATTTT.